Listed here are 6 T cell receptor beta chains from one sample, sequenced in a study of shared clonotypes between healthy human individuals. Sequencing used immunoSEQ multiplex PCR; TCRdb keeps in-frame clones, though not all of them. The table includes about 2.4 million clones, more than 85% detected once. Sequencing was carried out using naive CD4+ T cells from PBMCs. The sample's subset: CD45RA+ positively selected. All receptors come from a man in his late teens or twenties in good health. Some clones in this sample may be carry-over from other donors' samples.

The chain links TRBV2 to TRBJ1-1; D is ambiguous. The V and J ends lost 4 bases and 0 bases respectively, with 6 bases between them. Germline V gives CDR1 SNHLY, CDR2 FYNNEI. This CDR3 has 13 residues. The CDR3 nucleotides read TGTGCCAGCAGTGCTGTCATGAACACTGAAGCTTTCTTT. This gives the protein CASSAVMNTEAFF.

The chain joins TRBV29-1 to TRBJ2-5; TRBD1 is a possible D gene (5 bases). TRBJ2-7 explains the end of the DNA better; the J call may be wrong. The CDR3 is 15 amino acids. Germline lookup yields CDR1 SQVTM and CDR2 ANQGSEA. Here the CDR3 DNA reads TGCAGCGTTGAATTGTTACAGGCATCCACTTACGAGCAGTACTTC. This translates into CSVELLQASTYEQYF.

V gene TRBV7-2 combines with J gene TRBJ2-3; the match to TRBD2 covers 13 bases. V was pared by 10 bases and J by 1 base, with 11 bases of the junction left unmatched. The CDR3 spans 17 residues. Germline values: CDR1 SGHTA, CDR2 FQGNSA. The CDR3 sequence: CATRRTSGRGGTDTQYF. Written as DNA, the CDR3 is TGTGCCACCAGACGGACTAGCGGGAGAGGCGGCACAGATACGCAGTATTTT. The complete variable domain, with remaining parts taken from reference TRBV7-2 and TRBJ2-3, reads GAGVSQSPSNKVTEKGKDVELRCDPISGHTALYWYRQSLGQGLEFLIYFQGNSAPDKSGLPSDRFSAERTGGSVSTLTIQRTQQEDSAVYLCATRRTSGRGGTDTQYFGPGTRLTVL.

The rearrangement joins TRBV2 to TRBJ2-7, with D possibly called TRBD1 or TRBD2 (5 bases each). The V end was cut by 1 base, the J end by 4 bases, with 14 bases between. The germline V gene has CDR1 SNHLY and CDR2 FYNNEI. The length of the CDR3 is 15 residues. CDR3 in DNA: TGTGCCAGCAGTGAAGGAGGGATAGAGGGGTACGAGCAGTACTTC. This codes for CASSEGGIEGYEQYF. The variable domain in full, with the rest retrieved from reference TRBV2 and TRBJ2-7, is EPEVTQTPSHQVTQMGQEVILRCVPISNHLYFYWYRQILGQKVEFLVSFYNNEISEKSEIFDDQFSVERPDGSNFTLKIRSTKLEDSAMYFCASSEGGIEGYEQYFGPGTRLTVT.

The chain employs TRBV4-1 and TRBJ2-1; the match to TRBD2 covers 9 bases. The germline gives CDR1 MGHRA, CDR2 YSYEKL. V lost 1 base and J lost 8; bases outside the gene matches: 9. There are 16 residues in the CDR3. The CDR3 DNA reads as TGCGCCAGCAGCCAAGTGGCTAGCGGGACCTCAGATGAGCAGTTCTTC. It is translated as CASSQVASGTSDEQFF.

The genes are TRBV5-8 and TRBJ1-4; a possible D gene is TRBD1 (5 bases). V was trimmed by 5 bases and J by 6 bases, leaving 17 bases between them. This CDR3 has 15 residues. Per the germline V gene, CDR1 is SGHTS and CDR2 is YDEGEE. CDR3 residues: CASREAQGRDEKLFF. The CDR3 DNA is TGTGCCAGCAGGGAAGCCCAGGGAAGGGATGAAAAACTGTTTTTT.